Below, one T cell receptor beta chain is given with its context. The data belong to a study of cytomegalovirus exposure and HLA in healthy donors. These donors were members of the roughly 110-subject validation cohort, a group separate from the approximately 670-subject first cohort. Data came from immunoSEQ multiplex PCR; TCRdb stores just in-frame clones and leaves some out. Of 100,000 to 150,000 clones listed, 89% are singletons. Sequencing was performed on PBMCs. The sequence came from a woman aged 18-29 years in good health and CMV-seronegative.

The CDR3 bases are TGCAGCGTCCAGTTTTCCGGCTACACCTTC. Protein sequence: CSVQFSGYTF. The rearrangement uses TRBV29-1 and TRBJ1-2; D unresolved. The ends were cut back, 6 bases at V and 8 bases at J, with 10 bases in the middle. CDR1 is SQVTM and CDR2 is ANQGSEA in the germline V gene. The CDR3 is 10 residues long.